This TCR beta chain was identified in a study of cytomegalovirus exposure and HLA in healthy donors. Study-wide findings and caveats: The authors judged a highly shared variant cluster likely a sequencing artifact. Immune exposure was documented only through CMV serostatus. Earlier findings revealed that most TCR beta V segments proved productive either about 87% or about 30% of the time.

The PCR made use of 60 Vbeta and 13 Jbeta primers. Sequencing used immunoSEQ multiplex PCR; TCRdb keeps in-frame clones, though not all of them. The sample contains about 65,000 clones, around four fifths of which appear only once. V was clipped by 4 bases and J by 2 bases; unmatched bases: 7. In germline, CDR1 is SGHRS, CDR2 YFSETQ. This CDR3 has 15 amino acids. Of note for this clone: The target antigen is unknown. Other DNA sequences in the same sample also yield this CDR3.

The material sequenced was PBMCs. The sequence derives from a girl aged 10-17 years in good health and CMV-seropositive. This chain joins TRBV5-1 and TRBJ2-7; TRBD1 aligns across 9 bases. CDR3 bases: TGCGCCAGCAGCCTCGGACAGGGGTTTACCTACGAGCAGTACTTC. Translating it yields CASSLGQGFTYEQYF.